The next 23 T cell receptor beta chains were all read from a single sample in a study of T cells after yellow fever vaccination. TCRdb re-called the 5' RACE reads through MiXCR, storing one row per CDR3 protein. The sample lists some 250,000 distinct CDR3 sequences, about 3.7% occurring once. The sequenced sample was PBMCs, obtained 15 days after the yellow fever booster vaccination. The receptors shown here come from a man in his late teens or twenties who received the YFV17D yellow fever vaccine.

This clonotype was observed at least ten times. The chain carries TRBV20-1 and TRBJ1-2; D is ambiguous. Per the germline V gene, CDR1 is DFQATT and CDR2 is SNEGSKA (reference sequence). The germline V and J ends were trimmed by 3 bases and 8 bases, with 13 bases remaining between them. The CDR3 extends over 12 amino acids. The CDR3 DNA follows: TGCAGTGCTAGCCCGGGAAGTAACGGCTACACCTTC. Translating it yields CSASPGSNGYTF.

This clonotype was seen ten or more times. The chain links TRBV6-6 to TRBJ2-7; 11 nucleotides match TRBD1. There are 14 residues in the CDR3. V lost 5 bases to trimming and J lost 5 bases; unmatched junction nucleotides: 5. CDR1 and CDR2 from the germline V gene are MNHNY and SVGAGI (reference sequence). CDR3 sequence reads: CASSEPGQGDEQYF. The DNA of the CDR3 is TGTGCCAGCAGTGAACCGGGACAGGGGGACGAGCAGTACTTC.

Many counts were recorded for this clonotype. The rearrangement links TRBV21-1 to TRBJ1-1. TRBV21-1 is a listed pseudogene. This CDR3 has 12 amino acids. The CDR3, as DNA: TGTGCCAGACAACTTAAAAGGACTGAAGCTTTCTTT. This translates into CARQLKRTEAFF.

This clonotype was counted many times. The rearrangement links TRBV10-3 to TRBJ2-3, with TRBD2 matching 14 bases. In germline, CDR1 is ENHRY, CDR2 SYGVKD. CDR3 length: 18 residues. The J segment lost 3 bases and the V segment lost 0 bases, leaving 5 bases of the junction unmatched. The chain's CDR3 is CAISESGTSGGQTDTQYF. The CDR3 DNA reads TGTGCCATCAGTGAGTCAGGGACTAGCGGGGGCCAAACAGATACGCAGTATTTT.

This clonotype appeared many times. V usage is TRBV28 and J usage is TRBJ2-3; possibly TRBD1 for D (5 bases). Germline values: CDR1 MDHEN, CDR2 SYDVKM. This CDR3 comprises 15 residues. V dropped 5 bases and J dropped 2 bases, with 14 bases sitting between them. In DNA, the CDR3 is TGTGCCAGCAGTCGTACAGGACGGGTCACAGATACGCAGTATTTT. As protein: CASSRTGRVTDTQYF.

There are many counts of this clonotype. The chain employs TRBV6-2 or TRBV6-3 and TRBJ1-1; D gene unclear. V lost 2 bases to trimming and J lost 2 bases, with 9 bases between them. This CDR3 has 14 residues. CDR1 is MNHEY and CDR2 is SVGEGT in the germline V gene. CDR3 sequence reads: CASSYTGYNTEAFF. CDR3 sequence (DNA): TGTGCCAGCAGTTACACCGGATACAACACTGAAGCTTTCTTT.

This rearrangement joins TRBV25-1 to TRBJ2-2; D gene ambiguous. Germline V CDR1 and CDR2: MGHDK, SYGVNS. This CDR3 spans 12 amino acids. The germline V and J ends were trimmed by 8 bases and 6 bases, with 10 bases remaining between them. CDR3 nucleotides: TGTGCCAGCGGGCGGAGTTCCGGGGAGCTGTTTTTT. As protein: CASGRSSGELFF. Together with reference TRBV25-1 and TRBJ2-2, the CDR3 gives the full variable domain: EADIYQTPRYLVIGTGKKITLECSQTMGHDKMYWYQQDPGMELHLIHYSYGVNSTEKGDLSSESTVSRIRTEHFPLTLESARPSHTSQYLCASGRSSGELFFGEGSRLTVL.

The sample holds many counts of this clonotype. The V and J genes are TRBV29-1 and TRBJ1-1; D is undetermined. Germline V gene sequence: CDR1 SQVTM, CDR2 ANQGSEA. Trimming shortened V by 4 bases and J by 4 bases, and 10 bases separated the two germline ends. This CDR3 is 12 amino acids long. The CDR3 protein is CSVVGLSTEAFF. Written as DNA, the CDR3 is TGCAGCGTTGTAGGGTTGAGCACTGAAGCTTTCTTT.

This clonotype appeared many times. This rearrangement joins TRBV7-8 to TRBJ2-1; D ambiguous. This CDR3 is built from 14 residues. Germline V gene lookup returns CDR1 SGHVS and CDR2 FQNEAQ. Trimming took off 2 bases at V and 7 bases at J, with 12 bases between the two ends. CDR3 amino acids: CASSLRHSTNEQFF. The CDR3 coding sequence is TGTGCCAGCAGCTTAAGGCACAGTACAAATGAGCAGTTCTTC.

This clonotype has ten or more counts. The chain combines TRBV12-3 or TRBV12-4 with TRBJ1-2; tentatively, D is TRBD1 (5 bases). This CDR3 spans 14 amino acids. V was cut by 6 bases and J by 2 bases, with 13 bases left in between. CDR3 amino acids: CASSPGGENYGYTF. The CDR3 DNA sequence: TGTGCCAGCAGCCCGGGGGGAGAAAACTATGGCTACACCTTC.

This clonotype was seen many times. The rearrangement uses TRBV28 and TRBJ1-2; 9 bases are shared with TRBD1. CDR3 length equals 14 residues. The germline gives CDR1 MDHEN, CDR2 SYDVKM. The V gene end was trimmed by 2 bases and the J gene end by 9 bases; junction bases not matched to a gene: 7. The CDR3 loop reads CASSLPGTGTSYTF. The CDR3 nucleotides read TGTGCCAGCAGTTTACCCGGGACAGGGACTAGCTACACCTTC.

In this sample, this clonotype turned up many times. The chain links TRBV29-1 to TRBJ2-1; 9 bases map to TRBD1. Trimming took 6 bases from V and 6 from J; bases not matched to a gene: 9. The CDR3 has 14 residues. Per germline, CDR1 SQVTM and CDR2 ANQGSEA. CDR3: CSVQGQGFFNEQFF. In nucleotides, the CDR3 is TGCAGCGTCCAGGGACAGGGATTCTTCAATGAGCAGTTCTTC.

This clonotype was seen repeatedly, ten times or more. The chain employs TRBV2 and TRBJ1-6, with TRBD1 as a possible D gene (5 bases). CDR1 and CDR2 (germline): SNHLY, FYNNEI. V lost 1 base, J lost 0 bases, and 7 bases lay in between. The CDR3 is 16 amino acids. The CDR3 reads CASSEGGSSYNSPLHF. DNA for the CDR3: TGTGCCAGCAGTGAAGGGGGCAGCTCCTATAATTCACCCCTCCACTTT.

This clonotype was observed at least ten times. The chain couples TRBV20-1 to TRBJ2-3; TRBD2 aligns across 8 bases. V lost 3 bases, J lost 1 base, and 6 bases stayed unmatched. This CDR3 has 15 amino acids. Germline V gives CDR1 DFQATT, CDR2 SNEGSKA (reference sequence). The CDR3 region has the DNA TGCAGTGCTAGGGGCGGGGGGACCCGCACAGATACGCAGTATTTT. This sequence encodes CSARGGGTRTDTQYF.

This clonotype was detected ten times or more. This chain joins TRBV5-1 and TRBJ2-4; 7 nucleotides align to TRBD1. Germline values: CDR1 SGHRS, CDR2 YFSETQ. The CDR3 has 16 residues. The junction had 3 bases not matched to a gene; V was cut back by 0 bases and J by 0 bases. CDR3 nucleotides: TGCGCCAGCAGCTTGGCTAGGGGGCTAGCCAAAAACATTCAGTACTTC. This encodes CASSLARGLAKNIQYF.

This clonotype was seen ten or more times. The rearrangement joins TRBV7-2 to TRBJ2-7; D is uncertain. Per the germline V gene, CDR1 is SGHTA and CDR2 is FQGNSA. The V end lost 5 bases, the J end lost 2 bases, and 13 bases lay between the germline ends. CDR3 length equals 14 residues. The CDR3 region has the DNA TGTGCCAGCAGCCCAACAGCTCCCACCTACGAGCAGTACTTC. Translation gives CASSPTAPTYEQYF.

This clonotype was recorded at least ten times. This chain connects TRBV5-1 to TRBJ2-1; tentatively, D is TRBD2 (6 bases). CDR1 is SGHRS and CDR2 is YFSETQ in the germline V gene. V was pared by 1 base and J by 0 bases, with 8 bases between. There are 15 residues in the CDR3. The CDR3, as DNA: TGCGCCAGCAGCTTGTTGGGACTCTCCTACAATGAGCAGTTCTTC. Its translation is CASSLLGLSYNEQFF.

To note about this clonotype: This clone may be a read error of a much larger clone one base away. The V gene is TRBV5-1, the J gene TRBJ1-3; a possible D gene is TRBD1 (6 bases). V was shortened by 4 bases and J by 2 bases, with 16 bases between the two germline ends. CDR1 is SGHRS and CDR2 is YFSETQ in the germline V gene. The CDR3 is 16 residues long. DNA for the CDR3: TGCGCCAGCAGCGCGGGAGGGGGGAACCCTGGAAACACCATATATTTT. Translated, it gives CASSAGGGNPGNTIYF.

There are many counts of this clonotype. The CDR3 is CSVEDLGGSSSYNEQFF. Here the CDR3 DNA reads TGCAGCGTTGAAGATCTGGGGGGCTCCAGCTCCTACAATGAGCAGTTCTTC. The V and J genes are TRBV29-1 and TRBJ2-1; D tentatively reads TRBD1 or TRBD2 (6 bases each). The CDR3 sequence is 17 residues long. Germline loops: CDR1 SQVTM, CDR2 ANQGSEA. V was trimmed by 0 bases and J by 0 bases, leaving 15 bases between them.

The table lists this clonotype with many counts. This sequence joins TRBV7-2 and TRBJ1-5; 9 positions agree with TRBD1. V lost 3 bases, J lost 5 bases, and 5 bases stayed unmatched. CDR3 length equals 15 residues. Germline CDR1 and CDR2: SGHTA and FQGNSA. CDR3 DNA sequence: TGTGCCAGCAGCTTCGGGACAGGGAGGCATCAGCCCCAGCATTTT. Translated, it gives CASSFGTGRHQPQHF.

This clonotype occurred many times. This chain uses TRBV10-3 with TRBJ1-1; D remains unclear. CDR1 and CDR2 (germline): ENHRY, SYGVKD. V lost 9 bases and J lost 2, with 13 bases in between. This CDR3 region has 13 residues. The CDR3 loop is CAMSPGSNTEAFF. The CDR3, as DNA: TGTGCCATGAGCCCGGGTAGTAACACTGAAGCTTTCTTT.

This clonotype was counted many times. The V and J genes are TRBV11-2 and TRBJ2-7; D is possibly TRBD1 (6 bases). The V gene's germline CDR1 is SGHAT and CDR2 FQNNGV. V lost 2 bases and J 2 bases, leaving 16 bases between the germline ends. The CDR3 has 16 amino acids. The CDR3 sequence is CASSLPNNRVPYEQYF. As DNA, the CDR3 is TGTGCCAGCAGCTTACCGAATAACAGGGTCCCCTACGAGCAGTACTTC. Full variable domain (remainder filled in from reference TRBV11-2 and TRBJ2-7): EAGVAQSPRYKIIEKRQSVAFWCNPISGHATLYWYQQILGQGPKLLIQFQNNGVVDDSQLPKDRFSAERLKGVDSTLKIQPAKLEDSAVYLCASSLPNNRVPYEQYFGPGTRLTVT.

This clonotype has at least ten counts. The DNA of the CDR3 is TGTGCCAGCAGTTACTCGAGGGGTCAAACCTATAATTCACCCCTCCACTTT. This sequence encodes CASSYSRGQTYNSPLHF. V is TRBV6-5 and J is TRBJ1-6, with TRBD1 as a possible D gene (5 bases). Trimming removed 0 bases from V and 2 bases from J, with 11 bases in between. The CDR3 is made up of 17 amino acids. CDR1 is MNHEY, CDR2 SVGAGI, per germline.